Listed below are T cell receptor beta chains from one sample, sequenced in a study of T cell responses to AZD1222 COVID-19 vaccine. TCRdb's copy holds only in-frame clones and misses some; the assay was immunoSEQ multiplex PCR. Of about 180,000 clones listed, approximately 91% were seen once; the top ten hold roughly 2%. Sequences were derived from peripheral blood, sampled 28 days after the second AZD1222 dose. Receptor source: an adult who received the AZD1222 COVID-19 vaccine. The CDR3 runs from the conserved cysteine through the conserved F or W. D genes are given only for firm matches. Only part of the rows carry a size: once, few, many, or a class if the clone is expanded.

TRBD2	TRBV10-3	NA	TRBJ2-7	CAISESRGGGTYEQYF	TGTGCCATCAGTGAGTCACGGGGCGGGGGGACCTACGAGCAGTACTTC
TRBD1	TRBV19	NA	TRBJ2-4	CASSRTGGPENIQYF	TGTGCCAGTAGTAGGACAGGGGGCCCGGAAAACATTCAGTACTTC
TRBD1	TRBV5-1	NA	TRBJ1-2	CASSQSTGGPYGYTF	TGCGCCAGCAGCCAATCGACAGGGGGCCCCTATGGCTACACCTTC
TRBD2	TRBV13	NA	TRBJ2-7	CASSPRGTSGGYEQYF	TGTGCCAGCAGCCCCCGGGGGACTAGCGGGGGGTACGAGCAGTACTTC
TRBD2	TRBV19	few	TRBJ2-7	CASSGSGGASYEQYF	TGTGCCAGTAGTGGTAGCGGGGGGGCATCCTACGAGCAGTACTTC
TRBD1	TRBV5-1	few	TRBJ1-4	CASSSGGRLEEKLFF	TGCGCCAGCAGCTCAGGGGGCCGTTTGGAAGAAAAACTGTTTTTT
NA	TRBV3-1/TRBV3-2	NA	TRBJ1-5	CASSPTGSHQPQHF	TGTGCCAGCAGTCCTACAGGGTCCCATCAGCCCCAGCATTTT
NA	TRBV6-6	NA	TRBJ2-7	CASSYSPSYEQYF	TGTGCCAGCAGTTACTCTCCCTCCTACGAGCAGTACTTC
NA	TRBV19	NA	TRBJ1-2	CASSIGAEPEIYGYTF	TGTGCCAGTAGTATTGGCGCTGAACCGGAGATCTATGGCTACACCTTC
NA	TRBV10-1	few	TRBJ2-7	CASSEEPSGVYEQYF	TGCGCCAGCAGTGAGGAACCTTCGGGCGTCTACGAGCAGTACTTC
NA	TRBV18	NA	TRBJ1-1	CASSLDTREWNTEAFF	TGTGCCAGCTCACTGGACACGAGGGAGTGGAACACTGAAGCTTTCTTT
NA	TRBV27	few	TRBJ2-4	CASSLMPAIAKNIQYF	TGTGCCAGCAGTTTAATGCCGGCTATAGCCAAAAACATTCAGTACTTC
NA	TRBV12-3/TRBV12-4	NA	TRBJ1-1	CASSASDTEAFF	TGTGCCAGTTCCGCATCGGACACTGAAGCTTTCTTT
TRBD1	TRBV4-1	NA	TRBJ2-7	CASSQGPWTGHEQYF	TGCGCCAGCAGCCAAGGTCCATGGACAGGGCACGAGCAGTACTTC
NA	TRBV18	NA	TRBJ2-3	CASSYNRADTQYF	TGTGCCAGCTCATATAACCGGGCAGATACGCAGTATTTT
TRBD2	TRBV11-2	NA	TRBJ2-5	CASSLGLAGTFQETQYF	TGTGCCAGCAGCTTAGGGCTAGCGGGGACCTTCCAAGAGACCCAGTACTTC
NA	TRBV18	NA	TRBJ1-5	CASSPPGGTGTQPQHF	TGTGCCAGCTCACCTCCTGGGGGGACGGGGACTCAGCCCCAGCATTTT
NA	TRBV4-2	NA	TRBJ2-1	CASSQVGRTEQFF	TGTGCCAGCAGCCAAGTTGGTAGGACTGAGCAGTTCTTC
NA	TRBV4-1	once	TRBJ2-7	CASSQSLNWRQTYEQYF	TGCGCCAGCAGCCAAAGCTTGAATTGGAGACAGACCTACGAGCAGTACTTC
NA	TRBV7-2	NA	TRBJ2-2	CASSLVGGLNTGELFF	TGTGCCAGCAGCCTAGTTGGCGGACTTAACACCGGGGAGCTGTTTTTT
NA	TRBV19	NA	TRBJ1-5	CASRPRDTSIYQPQHF	TGTGCCAGTAGACCCCGGGACACGTCAATTTATCAGCCCCAGCATTTT